These T cell receptor beta chains were read from a single sample in a study of CD8+ T cells in alopecia areata. TCRdb's table, derived via immunoSEQ multiplex PCR, lists solely in-frame clones and lacks some. The table shows about 190,000 clones, with 50% to 60% occurring only once. The material sequenced was CD4+ T cells sorted from blood, taken at week 0. The receptors were sampled from a human donor with alopecia areata. Each CDR3 is given with its conserved first and last residue. Not every row has a clone size; where given, it reads once, few, many or a size class.

clone_size j_call v_call cdr3_aa
few TRBJ2-1 TRBV10-3 CAISSSPGKDEQFF
. TRBJ2-4 TRBV29-1 CSGLVVAKNIQYF
. TRBJ1-6 TRBV30 CAWSKTGQYNSPLHF
few TRBJ1-2 TRBV6-5 CASRDRGHLYGYTF
. TRBJ1-6 TRBV30 CAWSQGSPLHF
. TRBJ2-5 TRBV30 CAWTTGTAQETQYF
. TRBJ1-1 TRBV7-9 CASSLAHLRGEAFF
few TRBJ1-2 TRBV7-9 CASSARMAPVGYTF
few TRBJ1-1 TRBV5-1 CASRGPQPRGNTEAFF
. TRBJ2-3 TRBV10-3 CAISLLAGGSTDTQYF
. TRBJ1-2 TRBV27 CASSFWGGDGYTF
. TRBJ2-6 TRBV4-1 CASSQVSGFGANVLTF
few TRBJ1-2 TRBV2 CASSDPAGGINYGYTF
. TRBJ2-1 TRBV15 CATSAGGAKEQFF
. TRBJ2-1 TRBV6-5 CASRKLAGAPNEQFF
few TRBJ1-2 TRBV29-1 CSAGEWDRGATGYTF
. TRBJ2-2 TRBV9 CASSVEGVRNTGELFF
. TRBJ2-5 TRBV5-4 CASSPNLQETQYF
. TRBJ2-3 TRBV28 CASSSWPVTDTQYF
. TRBJ1-1 TRBV7-9 CASSFGANTEAFF
. TRBJ1-6 TRBV2 CASSPDRPHNSPLHF
few TRBJ1-1 TRBV29-1 CSVPGTGFNTEAFF
. TRBJ1-1 TRBV28 CASSQVSTEAFF
. TRBJ2-3 TRBV7-2 CASSSMNGVDTQYF
. TRBJ1-1 TRBV29-1 CSALLNTEAFF
few TRBJ1-4 TRBV11-2 CASSDRRNSNEKLFF
. TRBJ1-1 TRBV27 CASSFTGVGMVTEAFF
. TRBJ1-4 TRBV7-9 CASSLGAPTNEKLFF
. TRBJ1-2 TRBV6-5 CASSYSKGNYGYTF
. TRBJ2-5 TRBV6-5 CASYSGGEETQYF
. TRBJ2-3 TRBV25-1 CASSEGRLAGANTQYF
few TRBJ1-5 TRBV23-1 CASSQSLVGVLNQPQHF
. TRBJ1-5 TRBV29-1 CSVVGRGNQPQHF
. TRBJ2-2 TRBV29-1 CSVDDPGGPTAGELFF
once TRBJ2-3 TRBV7-2 CASSLALPRTDTQYF
. TRBJ2-3 TRBV9 CASSVHPGTGLYSTDTQYF
. TRBJ2-3 TRBV29-1 CSVVIGIQLAGGDTQYF
. TRBJ2-3 TRBV2 CASQTGFYTDTQYF
. TRBJ2-3 TRBV30 CAWSRAGGAYTQYF
. TRBJ2-7 TRBV29-1 CSVVVRGGSYEQYF
. TRBJ1-5 TRBV20-1 CSARRGKPQHF
. TRBJ2-7 TRBV29-1 CSVEEGAYEQYF
. TRBJ2-7 TRBV5-1 CASSSRTENYEQYF
. TRBJ1-1 TRBV29-1 CSVERDGQMNTEAFF
. TRBJ1-1 TRBV4-2 CASSQAGGNTEAFF
. TRBJ1-1 TRBV30 CAWSWGVGRAEAFF
. TRBJ2-3 TRBV14 CASSLLAGETTDTQYF
once TRBJ1-2 TRBV5-4 CASSLGQGDYGYTF
. TRBJ2-2 TRBV29-1 CSAQQASGGAGTGELFF
. TRBJ1-2 TRBV5-1 CASSPQGYGYTF